This is a list of T cell receptor beta chains from one sample in a study of T cells after yellow fever vaccination. TCRdb itself ran the 5' RACE reads through MiXCR, one entry per CDR3 protein. There are 610,000 or so distinct CDR3 sequences in the sample; roughly an eighth occur only once, and 15% lies in the top ten. The sequences come from PBMCs, collected on the day of the yellow fever booster vaccination. The receptors stem from a young man who received the YFV17D yellow fever vaccine. Both conserved end residues are part of each CDR3. A D gene is named only where the DNA matches it firmly. For some rows the clone size is stated as once, few or many, or as a class when expanded; others skip it.

clone size	J gene	D gene	V gene	CDR3 protein	CDR3 DNA
few	TRBJ1-1	TRBD1	TRBV19	CASSPDRRKTEAFF	TGTGCCAGTAGTCCGGACAGGCGCAAGACTGAAGCTTTCTTT
few	TRBJ2-1	NA	TRBV20-1	CSARARERTSYNEQFF	TGCAGTGCTAGGGCCAGGGAGCGGACATCCTACAATGAGCAGTTCTTC
few	TRBJ2-7	NA	TRBV7-3	CASSSGVEQYF	TGTGCCAGCAGCTCCGGGGTCGAGCAGTACTTC
NA	TRBJ2-4	NA	TRBV7-2	CASSLDRDGKNIQYF	TGTGCCAGCAGCTTAGACAGGGACGGGAAAAACATTCAGTACTTC
few	TRBJ2-7	TRBD1	TRBV4-2	CASSQRAPGQGIYEQYF	TGTGCCAGCAGCCAACGGGCGCCGGGACAGGGTATCTACGAGCAGTACTTC
NA	TRBJ1-3	NA	TRBV6-2/TRBV6-3	CASSYPLLGAGNTIYF	TGTGCCAGCAGTTACCCGTTGTTGGGCGCCGGAAACACCATATATTTT
few	TRBJ2-1	NA	TRBV21-1	CASSKFPSGRAPSYNEQFF	TGTGCCAGCAGCAAATTTCCTAGCGGGAGGGCGCCTTCCTACAATGAGCAGTTCTTC
few	TRBJ2-3	NA	TRBV20-1	CSASLGLAVDTQYF	TGCAGTGCTAGCCTGGGGCTCGCCGTGGATACGCAGTATTTT
NA	TRBJ1-2	NA	TRBV10-3	CAISERQYRVYGYTF	TGTGCCATCAGTGAGCGCCAATACAGGGTCTATGGCTACACCTTC
many	TRBJ2-7	NA	TRBV28	CASGGSGTKKYEQYF	TGTGCCAGCGGGGGGTCCGGGACAAAAAAATACGAGCAGTACTTC